Listed below are T cell receptor beta chains from one sample, sequenced in a study of shared clonotypes between healthy human individuals. The protocol was immunoSEQ multiplex PCR, while the TCRdb copy is restricted to in-frame clones and leaves out a portion. There are 850,000 to 1,100,000 clones in the sample; approximately 80% occur only once, and 0.89% lies in the top ten. The specimen was memory CD4+ T cells from PBMCs. The receptors were gathered from a man between 18 and 29 years old in good health. Some clones in this sample may be carry-over from other donors' samples. CDR3s include the opening cysteine and the closing phenylalanine or tryptophan. The D gene is left open where the match is weak. Not all rows give a size; the values are once, few, many and, for expanded clones, a class.

v_gene,d_gene,abundance,j_gene,CDR3aa,CDR3nt
TRBV2,NA,few,TRBJ2-4,CASSEGGGGTNIQYF,TGTGCCAGCAGTGAAGGCGGTGGAGGAACAAACATTCAGTACTTC
TRBV7-9,NA,few,TRBJ2-2,CASSSGKFAGKQNTGELFF,TGTGCCAGCAGCTCCGGGAAGTTTGCAGGGAAGCAGAACACCGGGGAGCTGTTTTTT
TRBV6-1,NA,NA,TRBJ2-1,CASRGHAREQFF,TGTGCCAGCAGGGGACACGCTAGGGAGCAGTTCTTC
TRBV7-9,TRBD2,NA,TRBJ2-7,CASSLEASGATYEQYF,TGTGCCAGCAGCTTAGAGGCTAGCGGGGCGACCTACGAGCAGTACTTC
TRBV10-2,NA,NA,TRBJ2-1,CASSESLGGANEQFF,TGCGCCAGCAGTGAAAGTCTTGGGGGAGCTAATGAGCAGTTCTTC
TRBV5-4,TRBD2,NA,TRBJ2-5,CASSLKAGGETQYF,TGTGCCAGCAGCCTGAAGGCGGGAGGAGAGACCCAGTACTTC
TRBV5-1,NA,NA,TRBJ2-5,CASSLVQGGASETQYF,TGCGCCAGCAGCTTGGTACAGGGAGGTGCCTCAGAGACCCAGTACTTC
TRBV18,NA,NA,TRBJ1-3,CASSQNGGSSGNTIYF,TGTGCCAGCTCCCAAAACGGGGGCAGCTCTGGAAACACCATATATTTT
TRBV15,TRBD1,NA,TRBJ1-4,CASRAGRDSEKLFF,TGTGCCTCCCGGGCGGGACGGGACAGTGAAAAACTGTTTTTT
TRBV5-6,NA,NA,TRBJ1-1,CASRLGISAMNTEAFF,TGTGCCAGCAGGCTTGGGATCTCAGCGATGAACACTGAAGCTTTCTTT
TRBV5-1,NA,NA,TRBJ2-7,CASSPEYGTGTYEQYF,TGCGCCAGCAGCCCCGAGTATGGGACTGGCACCTACGAGCAGTACTTC
TRBV11-2,TRBD1,NA,TRBJ2-5,CASSQGRGLETQYF,TGTGCCAGCAGCCAAGGCAGGGGGCTAGAGACCCAGTACTTC
TRBV6-5,NA,NA,TRBJ2-7,CASSYTSSYPHEQYF,TGTGCCAGCAGTTACACCTCCTCGTATCCGCACGAGCAGTACTTC
TRBV27,TRBD1,once,TRBJ1-5,CASSLYGTGNQPQHF,TGTGCCAGCAGTTTATATGGGACAGGCAATCAGCCCCAGCATTTT
TRBV7-3,NA,NA,TRBJ2-2,CASSIKQGTGELFF,TGTGCCAGCAGCATAAAACAGGGCACCGGGGAGCTGTTTTTT
TRBV19,NA,NA,TRBJ1-4,CASRPNRYFNEKLFF,TGTGCCAGTAGACCCAACCGGTATTTTAATGAAAAACTGTTTTTT
TRBV28,NA,NA,TRBJ1-2,CASSFLGIGYTF,TGTGCCAGCAGTTTTTTGGGGATCGGCTACACCTTC
TRBV29-1,NA,NA,TRBJ1-1,CSVVYRSNTEAFF,TGCAGCGTTGTATACAGATCAAACACTGAAGCTTTCTTT
TRBV5-4,TRBD1,few,TRBJ2-7,CASSLGGQVGEQYF,TGTGCCAGCAGCTTGGGGGGACAGGTCGGCGAGCAGTACTTC
TRBV7-8,NA,once,TRBJ1-5,CASSFSFRGDQSPQHF,TGTGCCAGCAGCTTCTCCTTCAGGGGCGACCAGTCGCCCCAGCATTTT
TRBV27,NA,NA,TRBJ2-5,CASSSRDGQETQYF,TGTGCCAGCAGTTCCCGGGACGGCCAAGAGACCCAGTACTTC
TRBV11-2,TRBD2,NA,TRBJ2-7,CASSLEFSGATYEQYF,TGTGCCAGCAGCTTAGAATTTAGCGGGGCCACCTACGAGCAGTACTTC
TRBV10-3,TRBD1,once,TRBJ1-1,CASGGRPGQGTAEAFF,TGTGCCTCCGGGGGGCGTCCGGGACAGGGGACTGCTGAAGCTTTCTTT
TRBV6-5,NA,NA,TRBJ2-5,CASSTRREYQETQYF,TGTGCCAGCAGTACAAGACGGGAGTACCAAGAGACCCAGTACTTC
TRBV5-6,TRBD1,NA,TRBJ1-5,CASNNRGSQPQHF,TGTGCCAGCAACAACAGGGGAAGCCAGCCCCAGCATTTT
TRBV30,TRBD1,NA,TRBJ2-5,CAWNDRVRETQYF,TGTGCCTGGAACGACAGGGTGAGAGAGACCCAGTACTTC
TRBV29-1,NA,few,TRBJ1-1,CSVGGAAAFF,TGCAGCGTTGGGGGGGCTGCAGCTTTCTTT
TRBV6-5,TRBD1,NA,TRBJ1-5,CASSPRGGSNQPQHF,TGTGCCAGCAGCCCCAGGGGGGGTAGCAATCAGCCCCAGCATTTT
TRBV6-1,NA,NA,TRBJ2-3,CASSEARGVTQYF,TGTGCCAGCAGTGAAGCGCGGGGAGTTACGCAGTATTTT
TRBV4-2,NA,NA,TRBJ2-5,CASSQDRQQETQYF,TGTGCCAGCAGCCAAGATCGGCAGCAAGAGACCCAGTACTTC
TRBV5-5,TRBD1,NA,TRBJ1-5,CASSLVRGSGQPQHF,TGTGCCAGCAGCTTGGTCAGGGGGTCCGGTCAGCCCCAGCATTTT
TRBV27,NA,NA,TRBJ1-3,CASRAGGSGNTIYF,TGTGCCAGCAGGGCCGGGGGCTCTGGAAACACCATATATTTT
TRBV11-2,TRBD2,NA,TRBJ2-3,CASSLSSGRVWDTQYF,TGTGCCAGCAGCTTATCCAGCGGGAGGGTCTGGGATACGCAGTATTTT
TRBV7-2,TRBD1,few,TRBJ2-3,CASSPGTGVTDTQYF,TGTGCCAGCAGCCCCGGGACAGGGGTCACAGATACGCAGTATTTT
TRBV28,TRBD1,NA,TRBJ2-4,CASSLQGAVAKNIQYF,TGTGCCAGCAGTTTACAGGGGGCCGTAGCCAAAAACATTCAGTACTTC
TRBV10-2,TRBD2,NA,TRBJ2-7,CASSESAGLAGAGEQYF,TGCGCCAGCAGTGAAAGTGCGGGACTAGCGGGAGCAGGCGAGCAGTACTTC
TRBV7-2,NA,NA,TRBJ2-7,CASSQLSGGEQYF,TGTGCCAGCAGCCAACTTTCGGGTGGCGAGCAGTACTTC
TRBV29-1,NA,NA,TRBJ1-1,CSVAFVGPSFEAFF,TGCAGCGTTGCTTTTGTGGGACCAAGTTTTGAAGCTTTCTTT
TRBV5-1,NA,NA,TRBJ2-7,CASRPDTSSYEQYF,TGCGCCAGCAGACCGGACACATCCTCCTACGAGCAGTACTTC
TRBV9,NA,NA,TRBJ1-2,CASSVSGSTGYTF,TGTGCCAGCAGCGTTTCGGGTTCAACTGGCTACACCTTC
TRBV5-8,NA,NA,TRBJ2-1,CASSLRGGNYNEQFF,TGTGCCAGCAGCTTGCGAGGGGGTAACTACAATGAGCAGTTCTTC